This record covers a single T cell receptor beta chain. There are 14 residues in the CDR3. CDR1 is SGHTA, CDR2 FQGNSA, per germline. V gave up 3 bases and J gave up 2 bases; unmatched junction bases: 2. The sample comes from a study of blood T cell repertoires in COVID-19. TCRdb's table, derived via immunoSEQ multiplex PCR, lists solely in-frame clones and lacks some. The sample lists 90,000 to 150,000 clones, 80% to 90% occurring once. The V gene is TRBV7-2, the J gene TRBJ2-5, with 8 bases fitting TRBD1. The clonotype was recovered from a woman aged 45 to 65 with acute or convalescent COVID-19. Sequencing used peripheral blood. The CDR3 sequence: CASSFGTGQETQYF. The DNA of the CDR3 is TGTGCCAGCAGCTTCGGGACAGGACAAGAGACCCAGTACTTC.